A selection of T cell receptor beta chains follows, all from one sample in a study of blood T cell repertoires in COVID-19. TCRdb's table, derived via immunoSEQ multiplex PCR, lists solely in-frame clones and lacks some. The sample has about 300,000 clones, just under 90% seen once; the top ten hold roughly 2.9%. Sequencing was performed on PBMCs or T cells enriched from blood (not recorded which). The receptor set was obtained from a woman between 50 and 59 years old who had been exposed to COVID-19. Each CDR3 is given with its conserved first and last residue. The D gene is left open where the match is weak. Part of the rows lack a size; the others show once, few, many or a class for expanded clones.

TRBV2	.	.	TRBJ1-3	CASRDLFTAGNTIYF	TGTGCCAGCAGGGATCTGTTTACAGCAGGAAACACCATATATTTT
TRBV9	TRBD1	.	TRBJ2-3	CASSVVGGQTDTQYF	TGTGCCAGCAGCGTAGTAGGGGGCCAGACAGATACGCAGTATTTT
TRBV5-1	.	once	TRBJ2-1	CASSLAPSDEQFF	TGCGCCAGCAGCTTGGCCCCTTCTGATGAGCAGTTCTTC
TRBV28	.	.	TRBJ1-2	CAIRDSRGYGYTF	TGTGCCATTAGGGACTCCCGTGGCTATGGCTACACCTTC
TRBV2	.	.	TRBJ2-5	CASTAGPKETQYLGTQYF	TGTGCCAGCACCGCGGGACCAAAGGAGACCCAGTACTTGGGGACCCAGTACTTC
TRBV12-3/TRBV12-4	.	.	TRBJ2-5	CASSVQNQETQYF	TGTGCCAGCAGCGTGCAGAACCAAGAGACCCAGTACTTC
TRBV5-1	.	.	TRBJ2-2	CASSPTVGANTGELFF	TGCGCCAGCAGCCCTACCGTGGGAGCAAACACCGGGGAGCTGTTTTTT
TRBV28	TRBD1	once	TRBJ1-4	CASSSGQGRSEKLFF	TGTGCCAGCAGTTCTGGACAGGGGAGGAGTGAAAAACTGTTTTTT
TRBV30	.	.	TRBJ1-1	CAWSLQGSEAFF	TGTGCCTGGAGTCTACAGGGATCTGAAGCTTTCTTT
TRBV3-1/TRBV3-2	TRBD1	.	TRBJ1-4	CASSIGQGGEKLFF	TGTGCCAGCAGTATAGGACAGGGTGGAGAAAAACTGTTTTTT
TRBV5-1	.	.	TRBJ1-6	CASSLSRDWGTPLHF	TGCGCCAGCAGCTTGTCCCGGGACTGGGGAACACCCCTCCACTTT
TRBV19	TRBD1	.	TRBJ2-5	CASSPDRAPQETQYF	TGTGCCAGTAGTCCGGACAGGGCCCCGCAAGAGACCCAGTACTTC
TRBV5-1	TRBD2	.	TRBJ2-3	CASSLGTSGGISTDTQYF	TGCGCCAGCAGCCTCGGGACTAGCGGGGGGATTAGCACAGATACGCAGTATTTT
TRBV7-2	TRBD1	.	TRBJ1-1	CASSLGGQLNTEAFF	TGTGCCAGCAGCTTAGGGGGACAGTTGAACACTGAAGCTTTCTTT
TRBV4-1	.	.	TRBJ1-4	CASSQRAAGVANEKLFF	TGCGCCAGCAGCCAAAGGGCTGCCGGGGTTGCTAATGAAAAGCTGTTTTTT
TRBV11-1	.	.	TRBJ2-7	CASSLAQGREQYF	TGTGCCAGCAGCTTAGCGCAGGGGAGAGAGCAGTACTTC
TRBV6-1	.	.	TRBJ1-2	CASSEWTKGYTF	TGTGCCAGCAGTGAGTGGACTAAGGGCTACACCTTC
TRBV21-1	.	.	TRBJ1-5	CASSKECREGNQPQHF	TGTGCCAGCAGCAAAGAGTGCAGGGAAGGCAATCAGCCCCAGCATTTT
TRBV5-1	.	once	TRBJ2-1	CASSLEGGYNEQFF	TGCGCCAGCAGCTTGGAAGGAGGATACAATGAGCAGTTCTTC
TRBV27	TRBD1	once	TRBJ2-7	CASSERQGYYEQYF	TGTGCCAGCAGTGAAAGACAGGGTTACTACGAGCAGTACTTC
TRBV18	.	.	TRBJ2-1	CASSPSDSSWGNEQFF	TGTGCCAGCTCACCTTCGGACAGCAGCTGGGGGAATGAGCAGTTCTTC
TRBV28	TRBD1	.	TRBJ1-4	CASSLTRQGDANEKLFF	TGTGCCAGCAGTTTAACCCGACAGGGGGATGCTAATGAAAAACTGTTTTTT
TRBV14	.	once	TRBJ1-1	CANWRIVNTEAFF	TGTGCCAACTGGCGGATCGTGAACACTGAAGCTTTCTTT
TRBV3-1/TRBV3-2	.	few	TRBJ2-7	CASSQDAGWYEQYF	TGTGCCAGCAGCCAAGATGCAGGGTGGTACGAGCAGTACTTC
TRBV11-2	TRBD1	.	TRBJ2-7	CASSSLQGILGEQYF	TGTGCCAGCAGCTCTCTACAGGGGATTTTGGGCGAGCAGTACTTC
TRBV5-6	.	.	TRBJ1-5	CASSLVFAGKDQPQHF	TGTGCCAGCAGCTTGGTGTTCGCCGGGAAAGATCAGCCCCAGCATTTT
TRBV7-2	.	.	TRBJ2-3	CASGGGNTDTQYF	TGTGCCAGCGGTGGGGGCAACACAGATACGCAGTATTTT
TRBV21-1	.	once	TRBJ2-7	CASTANGQSPSYEQYF	TGTGCCAGCACCGCGAATGGACAGAGTCCTTCCTACGAGCAGTACTTC
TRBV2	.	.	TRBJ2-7	CASTGGAAYEQYF	TGTGCCAGCACTGGGGGGGCCGCCTACGAGCAGTACTTC
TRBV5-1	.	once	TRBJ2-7	CASRAGQGSSYEQYF	TGCGCCAGCAGAGCGGGGCAGGGGAGCTCCTACGAGCAGTACTTC
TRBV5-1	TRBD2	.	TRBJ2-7	CASSLLSGVTYEQYF	TGCGCCAGCAGCTTGTTGAGCGGGGTGACCTACGAGCAGTACTTC
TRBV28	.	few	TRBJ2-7	CASSSLFGRGYYEQYF	TGTGCCAGCAGTTCTCTGTTCGGCAGAGGGTATTACGAGCAGTACTTC
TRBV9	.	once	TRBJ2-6	CASSYKNSGANVLTF	TGTGCCAGCAGCTACAAGAATTCTGGGGCCAACGTCCTGACTTTC
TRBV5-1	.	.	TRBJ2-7	CASSLMGLNTEQYF	TGCGCCAGCAGCTTGATGGGCCTAAACACCGAGCAGTACTTC
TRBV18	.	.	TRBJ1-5	CASSPMGGALQPQHF	TGTGCCAGCTCACCCATGGGGGGGGCCCTTCAGCCCCAGCATTTT
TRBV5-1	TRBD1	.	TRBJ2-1	CASSLQGQGVSYNEQFF	TGCGCCAGCAGCTTGCAAGGACAGGGGGTCTCCTACAATGAGCAGTTCTTC
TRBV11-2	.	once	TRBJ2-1	CASRTLGSHEQFF	TGTGCCAGCAGGACACTAGGCAGCCACGAGCAGTTCTTC
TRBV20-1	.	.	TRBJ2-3	CNLTDTQYF	TGCAATCTCACAGATACGCAGTATTTT
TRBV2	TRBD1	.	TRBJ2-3	CASNRGTDTQYF	TGTGCCAGCAACAGGGGGACAGATACGCAGTATTTT
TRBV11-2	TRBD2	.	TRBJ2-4	CASRGGVAKNIQYF	TGTGCCAGCAGGGGGGGGGTAGCCAAAAACATTCAGTACTTC
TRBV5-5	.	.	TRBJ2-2	CASSKSGTTNTGELFF	TGTGCCAGCAGCAAGTCAGGGACAACGAACACCGGGGAGCTGTTTTTT
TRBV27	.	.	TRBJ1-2	CASSSFTSYGYTF	TGTGCCAGCAGTTCTTTTACTTCCTATGGCTACACCTTC
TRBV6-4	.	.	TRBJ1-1	CASSVSRGNTEAFF	TGTGCCAGCAGTGTATCAAGAGGGAACACTGAAGCTTTCTTT
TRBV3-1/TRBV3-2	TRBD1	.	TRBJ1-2	CASSQVGQGNYGYTF	TGTGCCAGCAGCCAAGTTGGACAGGGGAACTATGGCTACACCTTC